These 23 T cell receptor beta chains share one sample of origin, sequenced in a study of graft-versus-host responses after intestinal transplantation. Some clones are missing from TCRdb's copy, which holds only in-frame ones; the method was immunoSEQ multiplex PCR. The data contain about 29,000 clones, 70% to 90% of them seen just once; the ten biggest clones take up roughly 10%. Sequenced material: PBMCs, taken nearly 470 days after intestinal transplantation. Source of these receptors: a human patient who received an intestinal transplant, so some T cells may come from the graft donor.

CDR3 region: CASSSTSYNEQFF. CDR3 sequence (DNA): TGTGCCAGCAGCTCAACCTCCTACAATGAGCAGTTCTTC. The chain employs TRBV14 and TRBJ2-1; D is undetermined. The CDR3 is made up of 13 amino acids. The germline V gene encodes CDR1 SGHDN and CDR2 FVKESK. The V and J ends lost 5 bases and 0 bases respectively, with 5 bases between them.

The gene calls are TRBV30 and TRBJ1-2; TRBD1 might be the D (5 bases). Germline V gene sequence: CDR1 GTSNPN, CDR2 SVGIG (reference sequence). CDR3 length equals 13 residues. V was shortened by 5 bases and J by 3 bases, with 13 bases between the two germline ends. CDR3 sequence: CAWDGRGHYGYTF. DNA of the CDR3: TGTGCCTGGGATGGACGGGGCCACTATGGCTACACCTTC.

This chain joins TRBV6-5 and TRBJ2-7; 8 nucleotides line up with TRBD1. CDR3 length equals 13 residues. Germline V gene lookup returns CDR1 MNHEY and CDR2 SVGAGI. J gave up 2 bases and V 8 bases, and 5 bases lay outside the gene matches. For the CDR3, the DNA is TGTGCCAGCCGGACAGGGTGGGCCTACGAGCAGTACTTC. This translates into CASRTGWAYEQYF.

The gene calls are TRBV30 and TRBJ1-2, with 8 bases that match TRBD1. V trimming: 3 bases; J trimming: 3 bases; junction bases outside the gene matches: 15. Germline V gene lookup returns CDR1 GTSNPN and CDR2 SVGIG (reference sequence). The CDR3 has 17 amino acids. CDR3 in DNA: TGTGCCTGGAGAACCCTCGGACAGGGAAGCCTCCACTATGGCTACACCTTC. As protein: CAWRTLGQGSLHYGYTF.

The gene calls are TRBV30 and TRBJ2-7, with 9 nucleotides matching TRBD1. The V and J ends lost 8 bases and 9 bases, in that order; junction bases with no gene match: 14. Germline V gene lookup returns CDR1 GTSNPN and CDR2 SVGIG (reference sequence). The CDR3 spans 13 residues. The CDR3 is CAHGQGRPEGQYF. The CDR3 DNA is TGTGCCCACGGACAGGGGCGACCCGAGGGGCAGTACTTC.

With respect to this clone: The junction does not match germline at one end; this may be a read error. J is TRBJ2-7 and V is TRBV28, with a possible D match to TRBD2 (6 bases). The CDR3 extends over 11 amino acids. Germline CDR1 reads MDHEN; CDR2 reads SYDVKM. The CDR3 sequence: CAGSSGYEQYF. The DNA of the CDR3 is TGTGCCGGCAGTAGCGGCTACGAGCAGTACTTC.

The chain has TRBV9 and TRBJ2-7, with TRBD1 matching 7 bases. The germline CDR1 and CDR2 sequences are SGDLS and YYNGEE. The CDR3 length is 13 residues. Trimming removed 3 bases from V and 1 base from J; junction bases left unmatched: 1. In DNA, the CDR3 is TGTGCCAGCAGCGCGACAGGGTCCTACGAGCAGTACTTC. It is translated as CASSATGSYEQYF.

The chain's CDR3 is CASSTTGVSSYEQYF. The CDR3 coding sequence is TGTGCCAGTAGTACAACGGGAGTGAGCTCCTACGAGCAGTACTTC. This chain links TRBV19 with TRBJ2-7; perhaps TRBD2 as D (6 bases). CDR3 size: 15 residues. The ends were cut back, 4 bases at V and 0 bases at J, with 13 bases in the middle. Germline V gene sequence: CDR1 LNHDA, CDR2 SQIVND (reference sequence).

The gene calls are TRBV7-6 and TRBJ2-5; D is perhaps TRBD2 (7 bases). The J call is doubtful: the DNA matches TRBJ2-7 better. CDR1 and CDR2 (germline): SGHVS, FNYEAQ. The CDR3 covers 16 residues. The CDR3, as DNA: TGTGCCAGCAGCCCCGCGGGTGGGGGGGCGACCTACGAGCAGTACTTC. Translated, it gives CASSPAGGGATYEQYF.

CDR3 DNA: TGTGCCACCGGAGGGGGCTATGGCTACACCTTC. This encodes CATGGGYGYTF. The chain combines TRBV27 with TRBJ1-2; the D gene is possibly TRBD1 (6 bases). V was cut by 10 bases and J by 4 bases, with 10 bases left in between. Germline assignment: CDR1 MNHEY and CDR2 SMNVEV (reference sequence). This CDR3 contains 11 residues.

This chain connects TRBV4-1 to TRBJ1-5, with D perhaps matching TRBD1 (5 bases). This CDR3 has 22 amino acids. Trimming took off 0 bases at V and 0 bases at J, with 27 bases between the two ends. Looked up from germline, CDR1 is MGHRA and CDR2 is YSYEKL. The CDR3: CASSQDQEFGLWGDYSNQPQHF. In nucleotides, the CDR3 is TGCGCCAGCAGCCAAGATCAGGAATTCGGACTTTGGGGGGACTATAGCAATCAGCCCCAGCATTTT.

This clone was seen a few times. The chain uses TRBV5-1 and TRBJ2-7; 9 nucleotides line up with TRBD2. From germline, CDR1 is SGHRS and CDR2 YFSETQ. The CDR3 length is 15 residues. V shed 4 bases and J 4 bases; nucleotides not matched to a gene: 9. CDR3 DNA: TGCGCCAGCAGCCAATTAGCGGGAGCCATTTACGAGCAGTACTTC. Its protein product is CASSQLAGAIYEQYF.

The rearrangement joins TRBV4-1 to TRBJ2-1, with 8 bases aligning to TRBD2. The V and J ends lost 1 base and 1 base, in that order; junction bases with no gene match: 3. The V gene's germline CDR1 is MGHRA and CDR2 YSYEKL. This CDR3 is 16 amino acids long. CDR3 residues: CASSQVAGGSYNEQFF. Here the CDR3 DNA reads TGCGCCAGCAGCCAAGTTGCGGGGGGTTCCTACAATGAGCAGTTCTTC.

The chain has TRBV7-9 and TRBJ2-5; D is ambiguous. The DNA matches TRBJ2-7 better at its end, which makes the J call doubtful. The CDR3 covers 11 residues. Per the germline V gene, CDR1 is SEHNR and CDR2 is FQNEAQ (reference sequence). The CDR3 nucleotides are TGTGCCAGCGGCAGCTTTTACGAGCAGTACTTC. Its protein product is CASGSFYEQYF.

This chain links TRBV6-1 with TRBJ2-3, with D tentatively TRBD2 (6 bases). The CDR3 sequence is 14 residues long. CDR1 MNHNS and CDR2 SASEGT come from the germline V gene. Trimming stripped 3 bases from V and 2 bases from J, with 9 bases between. This CDR3 reads CASSDGGITDTQYF. The DNA for the CDR3 is TGTGCCAGCAGTGATGGCGGGATCACAGATACGCAGTATTTT.

The chain uses TRBV28 and TRBJ1-5; D remains unclear. The germline V and J ends were trimmed by 2 bases and 0 bases, with 17 bases remaining between them. The germline CDR1 and CDR2 sequences are MDHEN and SYDVKM. This CDR3 is built from 18 residues. CDR3 nucleotides: TGTGCCAGCAGTTTAAAAATCGACACAGTCTATAGCAATCAGCCCCAGCATTTT. Protein sequence: CASSLKIDTVYSNQPQHF.

To note about this clone: One end of the junction varies from germline; a read error may be responsible. V and J are TRBV19 and TRBJ2-1; D gene unclear. Germline V gene lookup returns CDR1 LNHDA and CDR2 SQIVND (reference sequence). This CDR3 contains 12 residues. The CDR3 sequence: CASSVPYNEQLF. The CDR3 DNA is TGTGCCTCCTCCGTCCCCTACAATGAGCAGCTCTTC.

This chain joins TRBV2 and TRBJ2-5; D gene ambiguous. V lost 7 bases and J 5 bases, leaving 17 bases between the germline ends. The V gene's germline CDR1 is SNHLY and CDR2 FYNNEI. This CDR3 spans 14 amino acids. CDR3 region: CASTSTERSETQYF. In DNA form, the CDR3 reads TGTGCCAGCACCTCGACGGAGAGGTCCGAGACCCAGTACTTC.

The chain uses TRBV5-1 and TRBJ2-7; D gene unclear. Trimming cost V 4 bases and J 7 bases, with 12 bases left between them. The CDR3 spans 12 residues. The germline gives CDR1 SGHRS, CDR2 YFSETQ. CDR3 in amino acids: CASSSKSQEQYF. DNA of the CDR3: TGCGCCAGCAGCAGTAAGTCCCAGGAGCAGTACTTC. Filled out from reference TRBV5-1 and TRBJ2-7, the complete variable domain reads KAGVTQTPRYLIKTRGQQVTLSCSPISGHRSVSWYQQTPGQGLQFLFEYFSETQRNKGNFPGRFSGRQFSNSRSEMNVSTLELGDSALYLCASSSKSQEQYFGPGTRLTVT.

V usage is TRBV5-5 and J usage is TRBJ2-5, with 7 bases aligning to TRBD1. With V trimmed by 4 bases and J by 1 base, 7 bases remained unmatched. The CDR3 loop spans 15 amino acids. Germline loops: CDR1 SGHKS, CDR2 YYEKEE (reference sequence). CDR3 coding DNA: TGTGCCAGCAGCAGAAGGGGACAGCTCCAAGAGACCCAGTACTTC. It is translated as CASSRRGQLQETQYF.

The genes are TRBV28 and TRBJ2-7, with D hard to call. Deletions cut 5 bases from V and 3 bases from J, with 17 bases between. This CDR3 comprises 15 residues. Germline V CDR1 and CDR2: MDHEN, SYDVKM. The DNA of the CDR3 is TGTGCCAGCAGTCCCTCCCCTTTTGGAGTCTACGAGCAGTACTTC. Translation gives CASSPSPFGVYEQYF. Combining the CDR3 with reference TRBV28 and TRBJ2-7 gives the whole variable domain DVKVTQSSRYLVKRTGEKVFLECVQDMDHENMFWYRQDPGLGLRLIYFSYDVKMKEKGDIPEGYSVSREKKERFSLILESASTNQTSMYLCASSPSPFGVYEQYFGPGTRLTVT.

The rearrangement joins TRBV11-2 to TRBJ2-7; D is uncertain. The germline V gene has CDR1 SGHAT and CDR2 FQNNGV. This CDR3 is 14 amino acids long. V lost 0 bases to trimming and J lost 1 base, with 7 bases between them. The CDR3 coding sequence is TGTGCCAGCAGCTTAGACGCCGCATCCTACGAGCAGTACTTC. Protein product: CASSLDAASYEQYF. Complete variable domain (other parts from reference TRBV11-2 and TRBJ2-7): EAGVAQSPRYKIIEKRQSVAFWCNPISGHATLYWYQQILGQGPKLLIQFQNNGVVDDSQLPKDRFSAERLKGVDSTLKIQPAKLEDSAVYLCASSLDAASYEQYFGPGTRLTVT.

The chain combines TRBV4-2 with TRBJ1-1; 7 bases are a match to TRBD1. The CDR3 consists of 13 residues. J lost 1 base, V lost 6 bases, and 2 bases had no gene match. The V gene's germline CDR1 is LGHNA and CDR2 YNFKEQ. The CDR3 here is CASRRTGNTEAFF. The CDR3 nucleotides read TGTGCCAGCAGACGGACAGGGAACACTGAAGCTTTCTTT.